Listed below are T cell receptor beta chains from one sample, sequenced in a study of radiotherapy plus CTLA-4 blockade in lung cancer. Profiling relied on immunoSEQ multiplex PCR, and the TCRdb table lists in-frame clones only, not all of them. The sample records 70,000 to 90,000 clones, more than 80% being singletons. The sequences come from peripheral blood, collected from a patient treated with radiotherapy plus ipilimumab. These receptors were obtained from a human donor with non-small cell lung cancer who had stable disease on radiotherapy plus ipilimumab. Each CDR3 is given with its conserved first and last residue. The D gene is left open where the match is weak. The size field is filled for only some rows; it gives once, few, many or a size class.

CDR3nt: TGTGCCAGTAAGACCGACAGGGGAGGGAGTCAGCCCCAGCATTTT; CDR3aa: CASKTDRGGSQPQHF; v_gene: TRBV19; j_gene: TRBJ1-5; d_gene: TRBD1; abundance: NA
CDR3nt: TGTGCCAGCAGTACCGGGACAGCAGCTTTCTTT; CDR3aa: CASSTGTAAFF; v_gene: TRBV6-5; j_gene: TRBJ1-1; d_gene: TRBD1; abundance: few
CDR3nt: TGTGCCAGCATAAGACGGGAATCCTACGAGCAGTACTTC; CDR3aa: CASIRRESYEQYF; v_gene: TRBV28; j_gene: TRBJ2-7; d_gene: NA; abundance: NA
CDR3nt: TGTGCCAGCAGTCTTCTTGGCTCCTACAATGAGCAGTTCTTC; CDR3aa: CASSLLGSYNEQFF; v_gene: TRBV7-9; j_gene: TRBJ2-1; d_gene: NA; abundance: once
CDR3nt: TGTGCCAGCTCACCACTAGCGTCGTACAATGAGCAGCTCTTC; CDR3aa: CASSPLASYNEQLF; v_gene: TRBV18; j_gene: TRBJ2-1; d_gene: NA; abundance: NA
CDR3nt: TGTGCCAGCAGCTTTGGGACAGGGATTATCGGTAGCAATCAGCCCCAGCATTTT; CDR3aa: CASSFGTGIIGSNQPQHF; v_gene: TRBV7-2; j_gene: TRBJ1-5; d_gene: TRBD1; abundance: few
CDR3nt: TGTGCCAGCACCTTGGACACCGCAGTGAATGGCTACACCTTC; CDR3aa: CASTLDTAVNGYTF; v_gene: TRBV6-1; j_gene: TRBJ1-2; d_gene: NA; abundance: NA
CDR3nt: TGTGCCAGCAGTTTTCGGCGGTCCTCCTACGAGCAGTACTTC; CDR3aa: CASSFRRSSYEQYF; v_gene: TRBV6-6; j_gene: TRBJ2-7; d_gene: NA; abundance: once
CDR3nt: TGCGCCAGCAGCCAAGATGGGACTAGCGGAACCTACGAGCAGTACTTC; CDR3aa: CASSQDGTSGTYEQYF; v_gene: TRBV4-1; j_gene: TRBJ2-7; d_gene: TRBD2; abundance: NA
CDR3nt: TGTGCCAGCAGAACATTTACGGAAGCTTTCTTT; CDR3aa: CASRTFTEAFF; v_gene: TRBV6-5; j_gene: TRBJ1-1; d_gene: NA; abundance: NA
CDR3nt: TGTGCCAGTAGTATGCTGGGGGCGAAGACTGAAGCTTTCTTT; CDR3aa: CASSMLGAKTEAFF; v_gene: TRBV19; j_gene: TRBJ1-1; d_gene: NA; abundance: few
CDR3nt: TGTGCCTGGACCGCGCAAGGTATTGGAAACACCATATATTTT; CDR3aa: CAWTAQGIGNTIYF; v_gene: TRBV30; j_gene: TRBJ1-3; d_gene: NA; abundance: NA
CDR3nt: TGTGCCAGCAGTCCGTACGGGCAGGGAGACAATCAGCCCCAGCATTTT; CDR3aa: CASSPYGQGDNQPQHF; v_gene: TRBV7-9; j_gene: TRBJ1-5; d_gene: NA; abundance: NA
CDR3nt: TGTGCCAGCAGCCCACCTCTAAGCTACAATGAGCAGTTCTTC; CDR3aa: CASSPPLSYNEQFF; v_gene: TRBV28; j_gene: TRBJ2-1; d_gene: NA; abundance: NA
CDR3nt: TGTGCCAGCACCTCCCTCCGGGAGCTGTTTTTT; CDR3aa: CASTSLRELFF; v_gene: TRBV6-1; j_gene: TRBJ2-2; d_gene: NA; abundance: few